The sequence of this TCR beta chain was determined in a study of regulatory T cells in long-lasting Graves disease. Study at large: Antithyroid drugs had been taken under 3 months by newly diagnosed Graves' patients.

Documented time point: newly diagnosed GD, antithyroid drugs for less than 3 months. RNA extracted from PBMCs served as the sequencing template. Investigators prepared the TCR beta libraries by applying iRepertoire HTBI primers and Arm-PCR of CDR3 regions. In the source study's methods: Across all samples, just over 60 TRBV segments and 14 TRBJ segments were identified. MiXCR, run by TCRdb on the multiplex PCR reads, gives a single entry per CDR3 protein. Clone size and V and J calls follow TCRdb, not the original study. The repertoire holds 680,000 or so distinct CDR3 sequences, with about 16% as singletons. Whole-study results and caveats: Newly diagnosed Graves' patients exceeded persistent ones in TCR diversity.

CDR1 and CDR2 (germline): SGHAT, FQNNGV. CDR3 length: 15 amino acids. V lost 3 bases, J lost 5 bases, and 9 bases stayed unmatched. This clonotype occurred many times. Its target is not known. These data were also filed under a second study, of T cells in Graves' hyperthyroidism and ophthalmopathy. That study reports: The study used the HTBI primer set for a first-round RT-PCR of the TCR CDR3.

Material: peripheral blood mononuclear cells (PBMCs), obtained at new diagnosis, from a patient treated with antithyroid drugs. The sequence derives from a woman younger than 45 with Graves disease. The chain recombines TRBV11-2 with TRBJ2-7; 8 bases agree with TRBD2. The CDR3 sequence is CASSLAAREADEQYF. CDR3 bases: TGTGCCAGCAGCTTGGCGGCGCGGGAGGCGGACGAGCAGTACTTC.